A single T cell receptor (beta chain) is shown here with its context. Its antigen is not known. This sample stems from a study of blood T cells in healthy people across ages. A second PCR, run for roughly 7 to 11 cycles, used a sample-barcoded 5' primer plus a J-beta primer mix. TCRdb redid the calling of the 5' RACE reads with MiXCR, one entry per CDR3 protein. The sample holds 1.2 million to 1.5 million distinct CDR3 sequences, 59% seen once. Study results and caveats: Older age went with lower TCR beta diversity per million T cells, in a roughly linear way.

The ends were cut back, 3 bases at V and 11 bases at J, with 14 bases in the middle. CDR3 length equals 12 residues. Germline CDR1 SGHRS, CDR2 YFSETQ. V is TRBV5-1 and J is TRBJ1-1; D perhaps matches TRBD1 (6 bases). This clonotype was sampled from a man younger than 35 in good health. The sample comprised blood. CDR3 coding DNA: TGCGCCAGCAGCTCAACAGGGTATTTGGCTTTCTTT. It encodes CASSSTGYLAFF.